The clone carrying this TCR beta chain has just a few counts. Antigen specificity is unknown. The read stops 3 residues short of the end of the CDR3; the missing end is completed from the germline J gene. Sequenced by immunoSEQ multiplex PCR; TCRdb stores in-frame clones only, minus some. In total the sample includes fewer than 20,000 clones, none of them seen once. CVID subjects were neither ill nor on immunomodulatory or immunosuppressive medication at sampling. The record originates from a study of T cell clonality in common variable immunodeficiency. The study, taken as a whole, reports: In common variable immunodeficiency, TCR beta chains reportedly carried fewer deletions and N-nucleotide insertions. Compared with healthy controls, CVID subjects showed increased TCRbeta clonality, mostly in about a third. Links between repertoire features and CVID complications were heterogeneity-limited. Shared TCRbeta clones were fewer between CVID subjects than controls.

The V segment lost 5 bases and the J segment 8 bases; nucleotides outside the gene matches: 8. The CDR3 sequence is 14 residues long. Germline lookup yields CDR1 SGHTA and CDR2 FQGNSA. The sequenced sample was peripheral blood mononuclear cells. The clonotype originates from a human donor with common variable immunodeficiency. The chain combines TRBV7-2 with TRBJ1-4; 7 positions match TRBD1. The sequenced part of the CDR3 DNA is TGTGCCAGCAGCCCGCGGACAGGCGGGGAAAAA. It translates to CASSPRTGGEK. The full CDR3 reads CASSPRTGGEKLFF.